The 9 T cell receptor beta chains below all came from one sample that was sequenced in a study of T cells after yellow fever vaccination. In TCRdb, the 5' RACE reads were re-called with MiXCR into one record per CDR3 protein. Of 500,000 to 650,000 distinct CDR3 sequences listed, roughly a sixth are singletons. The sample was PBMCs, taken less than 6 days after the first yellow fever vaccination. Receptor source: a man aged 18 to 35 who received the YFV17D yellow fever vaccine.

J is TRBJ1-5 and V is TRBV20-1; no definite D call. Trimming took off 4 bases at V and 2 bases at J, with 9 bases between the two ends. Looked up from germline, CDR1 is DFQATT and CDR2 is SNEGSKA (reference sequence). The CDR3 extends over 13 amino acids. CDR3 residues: CSANPGGNQPQHF. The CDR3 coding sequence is TGCAGTGCTAACCCCGGAGGCAATCAGCCCCAGCATTTT.

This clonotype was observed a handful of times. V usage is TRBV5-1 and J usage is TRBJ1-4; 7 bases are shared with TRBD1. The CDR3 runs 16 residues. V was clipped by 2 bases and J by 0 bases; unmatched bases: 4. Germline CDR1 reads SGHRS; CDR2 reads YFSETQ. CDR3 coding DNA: TGCGCCAGCAGCTTTGGGACAGCGGCAACTAATGAAAAACTGTTTTTT. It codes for CASSFGTAATNEKLFF.

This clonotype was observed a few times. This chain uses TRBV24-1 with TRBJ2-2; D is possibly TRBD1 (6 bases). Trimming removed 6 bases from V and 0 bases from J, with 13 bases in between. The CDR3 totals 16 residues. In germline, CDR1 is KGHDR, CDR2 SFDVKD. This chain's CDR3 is CATSNTTGPNTGELFF. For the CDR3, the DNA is TGTGCCACCAGTAACACGACAGGACCGAACACCGGGGAGCTGTTTTTT.

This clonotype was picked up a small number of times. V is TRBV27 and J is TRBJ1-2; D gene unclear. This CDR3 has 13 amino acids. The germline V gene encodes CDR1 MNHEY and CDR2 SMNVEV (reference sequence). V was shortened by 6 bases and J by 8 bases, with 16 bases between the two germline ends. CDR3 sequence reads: CASSGPRVEGYTF. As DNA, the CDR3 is TGTGCCAGCAGCGGGCCCCGGGTGGAAGGCTACACCTTC.

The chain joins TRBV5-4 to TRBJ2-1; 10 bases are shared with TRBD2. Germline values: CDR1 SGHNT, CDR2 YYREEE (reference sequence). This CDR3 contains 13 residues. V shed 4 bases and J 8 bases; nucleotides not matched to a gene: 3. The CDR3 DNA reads TGTGCCAGCAGCAGCGGGGGGGTCGATGAGCAGTTCTTC. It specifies CASSSGGVDEQFF.

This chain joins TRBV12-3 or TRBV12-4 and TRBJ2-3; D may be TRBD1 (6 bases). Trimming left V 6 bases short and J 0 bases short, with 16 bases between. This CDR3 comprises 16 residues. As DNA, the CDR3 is TGTGCCAGCAGCAAAGGACAGTCTTCTAGCACAGATACGCAGTATTTT. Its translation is CASSKGQSSSTDTQYF.

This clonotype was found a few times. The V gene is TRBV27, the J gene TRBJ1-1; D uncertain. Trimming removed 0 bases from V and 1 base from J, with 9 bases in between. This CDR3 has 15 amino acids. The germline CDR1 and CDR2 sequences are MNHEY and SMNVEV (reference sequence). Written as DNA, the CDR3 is TGTGCCAGCAGTTTATCCCTTGCGGCGAACACTGAAGCTTTCTTT. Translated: CASSLSLAANTEAFF.

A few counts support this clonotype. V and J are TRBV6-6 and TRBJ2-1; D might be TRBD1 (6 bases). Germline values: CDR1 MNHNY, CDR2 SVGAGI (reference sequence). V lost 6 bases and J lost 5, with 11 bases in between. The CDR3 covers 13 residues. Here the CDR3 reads CASRQRQDNEQFF. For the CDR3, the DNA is TGTGCCAGCAGACAAAGACAGGACAATGAGCAGTTCTTC.

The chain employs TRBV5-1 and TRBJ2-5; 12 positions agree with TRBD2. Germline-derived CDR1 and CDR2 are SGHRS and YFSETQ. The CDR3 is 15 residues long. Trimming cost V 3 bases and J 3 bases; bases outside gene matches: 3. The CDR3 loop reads CASSSRTSGEETQYF. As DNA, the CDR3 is TGCGCCAGCAGCTCAAGGACTAGCGGGGAAGAGACCCAGTACTTC. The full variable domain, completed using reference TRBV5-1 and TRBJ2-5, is KAGVTQTPRYLIKTRGQQVTLSCSPISGHRSVSWYQQTPGQGLQFLFEYFSETQRNKGNFPGRFSGRQFSNSRSEMNVSTLELGDSALYLCASSSRTSGEETQYFGPGTRLLVL.